The 28 T cell receptor beta chains reported below all come from one sample, sequenced in a study of T cell repertoires in cytomegalovirus infection. TCRdb re-derived calls from the reads in MiXCR, one entry per CDR3 protein. The sample lists approximately 270,000 distinct CDR3 sequences; 22% were seen once. The antigens these receptors bind are not known. This specimen consisted of cultured PBMCs, obtained from culture after CMV antigen stimulation. Source of these receptors: a human donor in good health (CMV status not recorded). Some clones in this sample may be carry-over from other donors' samples.

The sample holds many counts of this clonotype. The rearrangement links TRBV7-2 to TRBJ2-3; 9 bases fit TRBD2. The CDR3 contains 13 residues. J was trimmed by 8 bases and V by 5 bases; bases with no gene match: 5. Germline V gene lookup returns CDR1 SGHTA and CDR2 FQGNSA. CDR3 residues: CASSPSGIRTQYF. As DNA, the CDR3 is TGTGCCAGCAGCCCTAGCGGGATCCGTACGCAGTATTTT.

In its sample, this clonotype was seen a few times. V is TRBV10-1 and J is TRBJ1-6; tentative D call: TRBD1 (5 bases). Trimming left V 4 bases short and J 7 bases short, with 11 bases between. This CDR3 has 14 amino acids. Per germline, CDR1 WNHNN and CDR2 SYGVQD (reference sequence). The CDR3 is CASSAGGGNSPLHF. The CDR3 region has the DNA TGCGCCAGCAGTGCCGGGGGGGGGAATTCACCCCTCCACTTT.

This clonotype was seen more than once but under ten times. The chain employs TRBV6-4 and TRBJ1-6; tentatively, D is TRBD1 (5 bases). V was cut by 2 bases and J by 0 bases, with 17 bases left in between. CDR1 is MRHNA, CDR2 SNTAGT, per germline. The CDR3 has 19 amino acids. The CDR3 is CASSDRQIELSSYNSPLHF. The CDR3 DNA sequence: TGTGCCAGCAGTGACAGACAGATCGAACTGAGCTCCTATAATTCACCCCTCCACTTT.

The rearrangement uses TRBV29-1 and TRBJ1-1, with D possibly matching TRBD1 (6 bases). V lost 4 bases and J lost 3, with 21 bases in between. This CDR3 region has 16 residues. CDR1 and CDR2 from the germline V gene are SQVTM and ANQGSEA. The chain's CDR3 is CSVGGGQGPGDTEAFF. CDR3 DNA sequence: TGCAGCGTTGGGGGGGGGCAGGGGCCTGGGGACACTGAAGCTTTCTTT.

V and J are TRBV4-1 and TRBJ1-6; D uncertain. CDR1 is MGHRA, CDR2 YSYEKL, per germline. The V and J ends lost 0 bases and 4 bases respectively, with 16 bases between them. The CDR3 extends over 18 amino acids. DNA for the CDR3: TGCGCCAGCAGCCAAGATAATCCGCTTCTCACGTATAATTCACCCCTCCACTTT. It encodes CASSQDNPLLTYNSPLHF.

This clonotype was observed a handful of times. The V and J genes are TRBV12-3 or TRBV12-4 and TRBJ1-4, with TRBD1 as a possible D gene (5 bases). V dropped 6 bases and J dropped 3 bases, with 11 bases sitting between them. The CDR3 consists of 14 residues. The CDR3, as DNA: TGTGCCAGCAGGAGGGGAAGAGCTAATGAAAAACTGTTTTTT. Amino acid sequence: CASRRGRANEKLFF.

The CDR3 nucleotides read TGTGCCAGCAGTTACGGTGGGGATGTGGGGACCCAGTACTTC. This gives the protein CASSYGGDVGTQYF. V gene TRBV6-5 combines with J gene TRBJ2-5; D not resolved. V lost 2 bases, J lost 7 bases, and 14 bases lay in between. This CDR3 is built from 14 residues. Germline-derived CDR1 and CDR2 are MNHEY and SVGAGI.

This clonotype was seen a handful of times. The chain recombines TRBV4-3 with TRBJ2-3, with 10 bases identical to TRBD2. J was trimmed by 7 bases and V by 0 bases; bases with no gene match: 10. The CDR3 runs to 17 residues. The germline V gene encodes CDR1 LGHNA and CDR2 YSLEER. CDR3 DNA sequence: TGCGCCAGCAGCCAAGATCCGAGTAGCGGGAGGATACATACGCAGTATTTT. Residues: CASSQDPSSGRIHTQYF.

The sample holds many counts of this clonotype. The rearrangement links TRBV7-2 to TRBJ2-6; no reliable D call. Trimming shortened V by 2 bases and J by 1 base, and 15 bases separated the two germline ends. CDR3 length: 18 amino acids. Germline V CDR1 and CDR2: SGHTA, FQGNSA. The CDR3 DNA is TGTGCCAGCAGCTTATTATTAGGCATTCCTTCTGGGGCCAACGTCCTGACTTTC. It codes for CASSLLLGIPSGANVLTF. The full variable domain, with the rest looked up from reference TRBV7-2 and TRBJ2-6, is GAGVSQSPSNKVTEKGKDVELRCDPISGHTALYWYRQSLGQGLEFLIYFQGNSAPDKSGLPSDRFSAERTGGSVSTLTIQRTQQEDSAVYLCASSLLLGIPSGANVLTFGAGSRLTVL.

This chain uses TRBV6-2 or TRBV6-3 with TRBJ2-7, with D hard to call. The ends were cut back, 4 bases at V and 7 bases at J, with 8 bases in the middle. Germline values: CDR1 MNHEY, CDR2 SVGEGT. The CDR3 has 11 residues. CDR3 DNA: TGTGCCAGCAGTTTCTTCGAAGAGCAGTACTTC. Protein: CASSFFEEQYF.

This clonotype appeared many times. This chain uses TRBV12-3 or TRBV12-4 with TRBJ2-5; weak D call: TRBD1 (5 bases). The CDR3 has 13 residues. V was shortened by 5 bases and J by 5 bases, with 12 bases between the two germline ends. The CDR3 sequence is CASSPGFMETQYF. For the CDR3, the DNA is TGTGCCAGCAGTCCAGGGTTTATGGAGACCCAGTACTTC.

V is TRBV7-2 and J is TRBJ2-7; 11 nucleotides match TRBD2. Germline values: CDR1 SGHTA, CDR2 FQGNSA. With V trimmed by 5 bases and J by 6 bases, 9 bases remained unmatched. The CDR3 covers 15 residues. In DNA form, the CDR3 reads TGTGCCAGCAGCCCCTTAGCGGGAGGGCCCTCCGAGCAGTACGTC. As protein: CASSPLAGGPSEQYV.

This clonotype was counted between two and nine times. The rearrangement links TRBV2 to TRBJ1-5, with a tentative D call TRBD1 (6 bases). Germline assignment: CDR1 SNHLY and CDR2 FYNNEI. The CDR3 totals 13 residues. The V gene lost 7 bases and the J gene lost 4 bases, with 11 bases spanning the gap. In DNA, the CDR3 is TGTGCCAGCAACAGGGACCCTAATCAGCCCCAGCATTTT. Its translation: CASNRDPNQPQHF.

This clonotype has a count of ten or more. The chain has TRBV7-2 and TRBJ1-1; possibly TRBD1 for D (5 bases). This CDR3 has 14 residues. Germline values: CDR1 SGHTA, CDR2 FQGNSA. V lost 1 base and J 0 bases, leaving 6 bases between the germline ends. In DNA form, the CDR3 reads TGTGCCAGCAGCTTAGGGACAATGAACACTGAAGCTTTCTTT. Its protein is CASSLGTMNTEAFF. Variable domain in full (rest from reference TRBV7-2 and TRBJ1-1): GAGVSQSPSNKVTEKGKDVELRCDPISGHTALYWYRQSLGQGLEFLIYFQGNSAPDKSGLPSDRFSAERTGGSVSTLTIQRTQQEDSAVYLCASSLGTMNTEAFFGQGTRLTVV.

The J gene is TRBJ2-7, the V gene TRBV6-1, with TRBD2 identical over 8 bases. Germline V gene lookup returns CDR1 MNHNS and CDR2 SASEGT. This CDR3 is 15 amino acids long. The ends lost 5 bases at V and 4 bases at J; junction bases unmatched: 10. CDR3 region: CASSPPGTSGYEQYF. The CDR3 DNA follows: TGTGCCAGCAGTCCCCCCGGGACTAGTGGTTACGAGCAGTACTTC.

This clonotype was seen more than once but under ten times. V is TRBV29-1 and J is TRBJ2-6; D unclear. The CDR3 contains 16 residues. Trimming removed 5 bases from V and 4 bases from J, with 18 bases in between. The germline V gene has CDR1 SQVTM and CDR2 ANQGSEA. The CDR3: CSVFDQVGSGANVLTF. CDR3 DNA: TGCAGCGTTTTCGACCAGGTCGGCTCAGGGGCCAACGTCCTGACTTTC.

This clonotype was detected many times. The chain has TRBV7-9 and TRBJ2-1; D gene uncertain. Trimming shortened V by 2 bases and J by 7 bases, and 12 bases separated the two germline ends. CDR1 and CDR2 from the germline V gene are SEHNR and FQNEAQ (reference sequence). The CDR3 has 14 residues. This CDR3 reads CASSLFPASNEQFF. CDR3 nucleotide sequence: TGTGCCAGCAGCTTATTCCCCGCGAGTAATGAGCAGTTCTTC.

This clonotype occurred a few times. The V call is TRBV7-2, the J call TRBJ2-7; 9 bases agree with TRBD1. The germline V gene has CDR1 SGHTA and CDR2 FQGNSA. Losses at the gene ends were 5 bases for V and 0 bases for J; bases not matched to a gene: 5. This CDR3 contains 15 residues. CDR3 coding DNA: TGTGCCAGCAGCGGGACAGGGAGGAGCTCCTACGAGCAGTACTTC. It is translated as CASSGTGRSSYEQYF.

The V call is TRBV7-6, the J call TRBJ2-7; a weak D match, TRBD2 (7 bases). Germline V gene data show CDR1 as SGHVS and CDR2 as FNYEAQ. The length of the CDR3 is 17 residues. The V gene lost 1 base and the J gene lost 5 bases, with 21 bases spanning the gap. The CDR3 DNA is TGTGCCAGCAGCTTAGAGGTGTTTGGCCGGGGGGCAGACGAGCAGTACTTC. This codes for CASSLEVFGRGADEQYF. The variable domain in full, with the rest retrieved from reference TRBV7-6 and TRBJ2-7, is GAGVSQSPRYKVTKRGQDVALRCDPISGHVSLYWYRQALGQGPEFLTYFNYEAQQDKSGLPNDRFSAERPEGSISTLTIQRTEQRDSAMYRCASSLEVFGRGADEQYFGPGTRLTVT.

Ten or more counts support this clonotype. The gene calls are TRBV7-6 and TRBJ2-1, with TRBD2 matching over 11 bases. The germline CDR1 and CDR2 sequences are SGHVS and FNYEAQ. The CDR3 is 16 residues long. The V segment lost 2 bases and the J segment 4 bases; nucleotides outside the gene matches: 4. The CDR3 loop reads CASSLTSGSLYNEQFF. In nucleotides, the CDR3 is TGTGCCAGCAGCTTAACTAGCGGGAGCCTTTACAATGAGCAGTTCTTC.

This sequence joins TRBV3-1 and TRBJ2-2; 7 bases map to TRBD1. CDR1 and CDR2 from the germline V gene are LGHDT and YNNKEL (reference sequence). The CDR3 extends over 15 amino acids. V trimming: 6 bases; J trimming: 4 bases; junction bases outside the gene matches: 8. CDR3 DNA sequence: TGTGCCAGCAGACGACAGGGCGTTAGCACCGGGGAGCTGTTTTTT. Amino acids: CASRRQGVSTGELFF.

This clonotype was detected many times. The CDR3 bases are TGTGCCAGCAGTTATAGTCTCTCCTACAATGAGCAGTTCTTC. Encoded protein: CASSYSLSYNEQFF. The gene calls are TRBV6-1 and TRBJ2-1; no definite D call. Trimming cost V 5 bases and J 0 bases, with 8 bases left between them. This CDR3 contains 14 residues. Germline assignment: CDR1 MNHNS and CDR2 SASEGT.

This chain links TRBV4-1 with TRBJ2-1; no firm D call. Between the trimmed V and J ends, which lost 0 bases and 6 bases, there was a span of 21 bases. Looked up from germline, CDR1 is MGHRA and CDR2 is YSYEKL. This CDR3 contains 18 residues. The CDR3 nucleotides read TGCGCCAGCAGCCAAGATTTAGGAAAAAGTATGCCCCTCAATGAGCAGTTCTTC. Translation: CASSQDLGKSMPLNEQFF.

This clonotype was detected ten times or more. The chain carries TRBV12-3 or TRBV12-4 and TRBJ2-3; the D call may be TRBD1 or TRBD2 (5 bases each). The CDR3 length is 14 residues. V lost 1 base and J 2 bases, leaving 7 bases between the germline ends. The CDR3 DNA reads as TGTGCCAGCAGTTTAGTGGGGGTCACAGATACGCAGTATTTT. Translating gives CASSLVGVTDTQYF.

This clonotype occurred many times. The V and J genes are TRBV7-8 and TRBJ2-3, with TRBD2 as a possible D gene (5 bases). There are 16 residues in the CDR3. In germline, CDR1 is SGHVS, CDR2 FQNEAQ. V gave up 5 bases and J gave up 6 bases, with 21 bases separating them. CDR3 protein: CASSNRDGLMGDTQYF. CDR3 bases: TGTGCCAGCAGCAACCGAGACGGACTCATGGGGGATACGCAGTATTTT.

This clonotype was found many times. The CDR3 bases are TGTGCCAGCATCCTACTAGACCCGCCGGGACTAGCAGGACATACGCAGTATTTT. This encodes CASILLDPPGLAGHTQYF. The J gene is TRBJ2-3, the V gene TRBV7-2; 9 positions match TRBD2. The V segment lost 7 bases and the J segment 7 bases; nucleotides outside the gene matches: 21. The CDR3 totals 18 residues. CDR1 and CDR2 from the germline V gene are SGHTA and FQGNSA.

This clonotype was counted between two and nine times. The V gene is TRBV12-3 or TRBV12-4, the J gene TRBJ1-1, with unresolved D. The V end lost 6 bases, the J end lost 10 bases, and 18 bases lay between the germline ends. The CDR3 length is 13 residues. CDR3 sequence (DNA): TGTGCCAGCAGAAGGACGGTGGTTCGGGGAGCTTTCTTT. Translated, it gives CASRRTVVRGAFF.

The rearrangement joins TRBV6-1 to TRBJ2-2; TRBD2 might be the D (6 bases). V lost 5 bases to trimming and J lost 5 bases, with 15 bases between them. Germline V gene sequence: CDR1 MNHNS, CDR2 SASEGT. This CDR3 contains 15 residues. CDR3 region: CASSNAGTQTGELFF. CDR3 coding DNA: TGTGCCAGCAGTAATGCCGGGACTCAAACCGGGGAGCTGTTTTTT.